The sequence of this TCR beta chain was determined in a study of blood T cell repertoires in COVID-19. Clones were read by immunoSEQ multiplex PCR, and TCRdb kept only the in-frame ones, dropping some. The table includes about 310,000 clones, roughly 84% detected once. The CDR3 contains 14 residues. Per germline, CDR1 SGDLS and CDR2 YYNGEE. The V and J ends lost 0 bases and 0 bases respectively, with 4 bases between them. This TCR came from a man aged 45-65 years with active or convalescent COVID-19. Sequenced input: peripheral blood. The V gene is TRBV9, the J gene TRBJ1-3; D is unclear. The CDR3 loop reads CASSVVGSGNTIYF. The CDR3 DNA sequence: TGTGCCAGCAGCGTAGTCGGCTCTGGAAACACCATATATTTT.